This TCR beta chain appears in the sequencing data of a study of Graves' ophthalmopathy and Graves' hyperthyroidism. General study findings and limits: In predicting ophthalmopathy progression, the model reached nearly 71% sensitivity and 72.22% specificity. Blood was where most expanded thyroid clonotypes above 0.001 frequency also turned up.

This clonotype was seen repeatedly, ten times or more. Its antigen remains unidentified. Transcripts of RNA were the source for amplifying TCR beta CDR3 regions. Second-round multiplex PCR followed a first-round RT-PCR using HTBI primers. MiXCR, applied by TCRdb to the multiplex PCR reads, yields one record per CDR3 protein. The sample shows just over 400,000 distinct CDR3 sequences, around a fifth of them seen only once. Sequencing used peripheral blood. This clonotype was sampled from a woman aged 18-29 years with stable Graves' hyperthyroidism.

CDR3 bases: TGTGCCAGCAGGCCTCTAGCGGGAGAGGGCACCGGGGAGCTGTTTTTT. This codes for CASRPLAGEGTGELFF. This chain connects TRBV12-3 or TRBV12-4 to TRBJ2-2; the match to TRBD2 covers 10 bases. After removal of 6 bases from V and 4 bases from J, the junction contained 8 bases not matched to a gene. The CDR3 is made up of 16 amino acids.